The entry below gives a single T cell receptor beta chain sequence along with its context. What it binds is unknown. This entry is derived from a study of shared clonotypes between healthy human individuals. CDR1 and CDR2 from the germline V gene are SEHNR and FQNEAQ (reference sequence). The CDR3 totals 14 residues. Trimming at V came to 1 base and at J to 3 bases, leaving 2 bases not matched to a gene. Once extracted for a subset, genomic DNA was divided evenly among several immunoSEQ plates. Sequencing used immunoSEQ multiplex PCR; TCRdb keeps in-frame clones, though not all of them. Seen here are over 2 million clones, approximately 95% observed once, and the top ten hold around 0.13%. Study-wide results and limits: Few donors restricted represented genetic and exposure-history diversity.

The chain uses TRBV7-9 and TRBJ2-7, with 8 bases aligning to TRBD1. The sequencing input was naive CD4+ T cells sorted from blood. Noted subset: CD45RA+ positively selected. The receptor comes from a man younger than 35 in good health. CDR3 sequence (DNA): TGTGCCAGCAGCTTAGATGGGACAGGCTACGAGCAGTACTTC. Protein sequence: CASSLDGTGYEQYF.